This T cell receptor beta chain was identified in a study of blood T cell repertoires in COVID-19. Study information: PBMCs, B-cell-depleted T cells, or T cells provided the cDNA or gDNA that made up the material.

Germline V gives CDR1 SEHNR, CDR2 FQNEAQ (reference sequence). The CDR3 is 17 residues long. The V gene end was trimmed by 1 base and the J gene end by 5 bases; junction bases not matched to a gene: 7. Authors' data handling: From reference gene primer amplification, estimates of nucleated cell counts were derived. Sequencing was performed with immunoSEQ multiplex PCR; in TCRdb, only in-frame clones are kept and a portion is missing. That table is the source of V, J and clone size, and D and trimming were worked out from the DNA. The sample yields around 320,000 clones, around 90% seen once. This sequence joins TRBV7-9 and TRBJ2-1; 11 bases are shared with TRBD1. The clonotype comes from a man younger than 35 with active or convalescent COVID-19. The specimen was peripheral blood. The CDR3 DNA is TGTGCCAGCAGCTTAGACCTTGGACAGGGGGCTCACAATGAGCAGTTCTTC. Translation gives CASSLDLGQGAHNEQFF.